These T cell receptor beta chains were read from a single sample in a study of circulating and synovial CD4+ cells in juvenile arthritis. The protocol was immunoSEQ multiplex PCR, while the TCRdb copy is restricted to in-frame clones and leaves out a portion. The sample comprises around 30,000 clones, about 95% of which are singletons, and about 0.68% rests with the top ten. The sequenced sample consisted of CD4+ T cells from blood. The receptors come from a human donor with juvenile idiopathic arthritis. Each CDR3 is given with its conserved first and last residue. Fields, in order: clone size, D gene, J gene, V gene, CDR3 protein, CDR3 DNA. D genes are given only for firm matches. Only some rows state a clone size, as once, few, many or a class for expanded clones.

>-|-|TRBJ2-3|TRBV10-1
CASSSGLGTDTQYF
TGCGCCAGCAGTTCGGGACTTGGCACAGATACGCAGTATTTT
>-|TRBD2|TRBJ2-1|TRBV9
CASSASSGTSYNEQFF
TGTGCCAGCAGCGCCTCTAGCGGGACTTCCTACAATGAGCAGTTCTTC
>-|-|TRBJ2-1|TRBV18
CASSPSFREQDYNEQFF
TGTGCCAGCTCACCTTCGTTTAGGGAACAGGACTACAATGAGCAGTTCTTC
>few|TRBD2|TRBJ2-7|TRBV5-6
CASSSRTSGSPLYEQYF
TGTGCCAGCAGCTCACGGACTAGCGGGAGCCCACTCTACGAGCAGTACTTC
>-|TRBD1|TRBJ1-2|TRBV9
CASSRDRGERSYGYTF
TGTGCCAGCTCCCGGGACAGGGGGGAACGAAGCTATGGCTACACCTTC
>-|-|TRBJ2-5|TRBV2
CASSGGSQETQYF
TGTGCCAGCAGCGGGGGAAGCCAAGAGACCCAGTACTTC
>once|TRBD1|TRBJ1-2|TRBV19
CASSISRERDRAGPSYGYTF
TGTGCCAGTAGTATAAGCCGGGAGAGGGACAGGGCGGGTCCCAGCTATGGCTACACCTTC
>-|-|TRBJ1-2|TRBV13
CASARSFYSYTF
TGTGCCAGCGCCCGGAGCTTCTATAGCTACACCTTC
>-|TRBD2|TRBJ2-3|TRBV5-1
CASSLGLALLGRPQSTDTQYF
TGCGCCAGCAGCTTGGGACTGGCGCTTCTCGGGAGGCCCCAAAGCACAGATACGCAGTATTTT
>-|-|TRBJ1-2|TRBV21-1
CASSRGHYGYTF
TGTGCCAGCAGTAGGGGGCACTATGGCTACACCTTC
>once|-|TRBJ2-2|TRBV4-1
CASSGQRGLDTGELFF
TGCGCCAGCAGCGGTCAACGAGGACTCGACACCGGGGAGCTGTTTTTT
>-|TRBD1|TRBJ2-7|TRBV18
CASSPGTGAREQYF
TGTGCCAGCTCCCCCGGGACAGGGGCTCGCGAGCAGTACTTC
>-|TRBD2|TRBJ2-7|TRBV30
CAWREKGLAGGRSYEQYF
TGTGCCTGGAGGGAAAAGGGGCTAGCGGGAGGTCGTTCCTACGAGCAGTACTTC
>-|TRBD1|TRBJ1-2|TRBV2
CASRVGQDYGYTF
TGTGCCAGCAGGGTAGGACAGGACTATGGCTACACCTTC
>-|TRBD1|TRBJ1-2|TRBV5-1
CASSAGGAIYGYTF
TGCGCCAGCTCTGCAGGGGGTGCGATCTATGGCTACACCTTC
>-|TRBD1|TRBJ1-2|TRBV6-5
CASSGQGAAYGYTF
TGTGCCAGCAGTGGACAGGGGGCTGCCTATGGCTACACCTTC
>few|-|TRBJ1-4|TRBV18
CASSQGGPSANEKLFF
TGTGCCAGCTCACAAGGCGGTCCGTCGGCTAATGAAAAACTGTTTTTT
>once|TRBD2|TRBJ2-1|TRBV4-1
CASGLAGANEQFF
TGCGCCAGCGGACTAGCGGGAGCTAATGAGCAGTTCTTC
>-|-|TRBJ2-7|TRBV9
CASSVRDSLLRSFEQYF
TGTGCCAGCAGCGTCCGGGACTCCCTACTACGGTCCTTCGAGCAGTACTTC
>-|-|TRBJ2-5|TRBV29-1
CSACRIRETQYF
TGCAGCGCCTGCAGGATCAGGGAGACCCAGTACTTC
>-|TRBD1|TRBJ1-1|TRBV19
CASSIFGHMTDRVVTEAFF
TGTGCCAGTAGTATATTTGGGCATATGACAGACAGGGTGGTAACTGAAGCTTTCTTT
>-|TRBD1|TRBJ2-7|TRBV18
CASSPTGSSYEQYF
TGTGCCAGCTCCCCGACAGGGAGCTCCTACGAGCAGTACTTC
>-|TRBD2|TRBJ2-5|TRBV5-1
CASSFPGTSGRGMETQYF
TGCGCCAGCAGCTTCCCCGGGACTAGCGGGAGAGGTATGGAGACCCAGTACTTC
>-|-|TRBJ2-7|TRBV5-4
CASSAGTSYEQYF
TGTGCCAGCAGCGCGGGGACCAGCTACGAGCAGTACTTC
>-|TRBD2|TRBJ2-1|TRBV18
CASSPSGLANEQFF
TGTGCCAGCTCACCATCGGGACTAGCCAATGAGCAGTTCTTC
>once|TRBD1|TRBJ1-1|TRBV2
CASSGTGTGGGEAFF
TGTGCCAGCAGTGGGACCGGGACAGGGGGGGGTGAAGCTTTCTTT
>-|-|TRBJ1-4|TRBV27
CASSLRTGGPNEKLFF
TGTGCCAGCAGTTTAAGGACGGGAGGCCCTAATGAAAAACTGTTTTTT
>-|TRBD2|TRBJ2-1|TRBV6-5
CASGPRGRPNEQFF
TGTGCCAGCGGGCCTCGCGGGAGACCCAATGAGCAGTTCTTC